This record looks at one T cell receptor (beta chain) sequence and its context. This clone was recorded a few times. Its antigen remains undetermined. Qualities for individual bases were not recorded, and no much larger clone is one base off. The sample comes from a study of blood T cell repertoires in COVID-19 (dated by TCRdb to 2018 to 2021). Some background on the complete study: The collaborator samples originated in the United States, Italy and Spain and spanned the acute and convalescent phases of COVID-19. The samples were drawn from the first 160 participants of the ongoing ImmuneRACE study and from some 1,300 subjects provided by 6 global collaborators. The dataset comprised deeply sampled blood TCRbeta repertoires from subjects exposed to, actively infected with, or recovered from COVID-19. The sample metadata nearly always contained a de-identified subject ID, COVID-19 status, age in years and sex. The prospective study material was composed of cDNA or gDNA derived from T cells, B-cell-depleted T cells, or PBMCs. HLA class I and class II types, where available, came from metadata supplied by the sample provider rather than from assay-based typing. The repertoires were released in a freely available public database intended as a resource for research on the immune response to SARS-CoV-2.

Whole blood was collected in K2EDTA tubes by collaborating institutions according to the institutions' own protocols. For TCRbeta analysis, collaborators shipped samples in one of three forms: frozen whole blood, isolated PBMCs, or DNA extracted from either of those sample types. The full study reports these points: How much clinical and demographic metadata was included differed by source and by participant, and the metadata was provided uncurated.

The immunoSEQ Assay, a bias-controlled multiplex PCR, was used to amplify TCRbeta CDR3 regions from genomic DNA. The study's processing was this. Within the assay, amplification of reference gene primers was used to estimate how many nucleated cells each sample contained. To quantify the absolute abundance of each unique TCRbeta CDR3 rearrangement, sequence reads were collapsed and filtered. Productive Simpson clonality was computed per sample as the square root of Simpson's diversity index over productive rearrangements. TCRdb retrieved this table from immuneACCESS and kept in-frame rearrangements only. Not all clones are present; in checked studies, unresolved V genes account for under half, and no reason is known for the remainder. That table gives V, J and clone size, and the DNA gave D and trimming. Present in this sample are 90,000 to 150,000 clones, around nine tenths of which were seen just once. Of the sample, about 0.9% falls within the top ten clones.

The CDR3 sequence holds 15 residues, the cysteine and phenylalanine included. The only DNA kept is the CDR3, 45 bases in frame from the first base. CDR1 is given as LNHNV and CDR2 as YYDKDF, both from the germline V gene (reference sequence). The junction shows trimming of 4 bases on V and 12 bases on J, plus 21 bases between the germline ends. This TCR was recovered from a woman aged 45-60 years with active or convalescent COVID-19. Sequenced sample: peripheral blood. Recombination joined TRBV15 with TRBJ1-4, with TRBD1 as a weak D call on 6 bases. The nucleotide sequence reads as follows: TGTGCCACCAGCAACTGGCAGTCAGGGGTCGTGGAACTGTTTTTT. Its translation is CATSNWQSGVVELFF.